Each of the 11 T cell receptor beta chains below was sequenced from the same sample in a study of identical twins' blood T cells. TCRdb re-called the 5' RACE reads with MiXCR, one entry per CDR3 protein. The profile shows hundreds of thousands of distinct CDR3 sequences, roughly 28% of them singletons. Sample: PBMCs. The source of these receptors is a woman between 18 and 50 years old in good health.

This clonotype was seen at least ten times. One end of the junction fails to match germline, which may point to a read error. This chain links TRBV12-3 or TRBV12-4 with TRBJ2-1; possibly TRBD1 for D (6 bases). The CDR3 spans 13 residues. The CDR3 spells CASSLGGQSPVVF. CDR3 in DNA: TGTGCCAGCAGTTTAGGCGGACAGTCTCCCGTCGTCTTC.

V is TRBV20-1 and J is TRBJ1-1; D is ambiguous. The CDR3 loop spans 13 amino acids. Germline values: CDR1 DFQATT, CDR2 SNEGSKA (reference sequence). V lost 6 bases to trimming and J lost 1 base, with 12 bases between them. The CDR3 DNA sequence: TGCAGTGCCCGCCGGGTGGAGAACACTGAAGCTTTCTTT. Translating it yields CSARRVENTEAFF.

The CDR3 DNA sequence: TGTGCCAGCAGTTTAGTGGGACCCTACAATGAGCAGTTCTTC. Translating it yields CASSLVGPYNEQFF. The V gene is TRBV12-3 or TRBV12-4, the J gene TRBJ2-1; D assignment may be TRBD1 or TRBD2 (5 bases each). The CDR3 runs 14 residues. Deletions cut 1 base from V and 2 bases from J, with 6 bases between.

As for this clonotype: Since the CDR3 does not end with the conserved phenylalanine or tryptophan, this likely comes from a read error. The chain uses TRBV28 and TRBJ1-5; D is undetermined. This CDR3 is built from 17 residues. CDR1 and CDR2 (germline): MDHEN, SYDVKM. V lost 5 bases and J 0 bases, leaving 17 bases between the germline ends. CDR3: CASSEYDGGVSNQPQHS. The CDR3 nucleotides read TGTGCCAGCAGTGAGTACGACGGTGGGGTTAGCAATCAGCCCCAGCATTCT.

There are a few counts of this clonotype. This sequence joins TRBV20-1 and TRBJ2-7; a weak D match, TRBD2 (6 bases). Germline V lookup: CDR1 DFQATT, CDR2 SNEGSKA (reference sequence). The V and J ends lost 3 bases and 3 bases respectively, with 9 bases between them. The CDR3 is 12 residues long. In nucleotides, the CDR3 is TGCAGTGCTAGGGGACTCGACTACGAGCAGTACTTC. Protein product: CSARGLDYEQYF.

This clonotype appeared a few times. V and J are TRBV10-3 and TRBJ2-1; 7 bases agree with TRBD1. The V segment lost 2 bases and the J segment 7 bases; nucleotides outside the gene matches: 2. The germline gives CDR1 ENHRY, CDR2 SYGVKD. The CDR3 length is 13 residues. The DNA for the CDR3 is TGTGCCATCAGTGAGACAGGGGTTAATGAGCAGTTCTTC. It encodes CAISETGVNEQFF.

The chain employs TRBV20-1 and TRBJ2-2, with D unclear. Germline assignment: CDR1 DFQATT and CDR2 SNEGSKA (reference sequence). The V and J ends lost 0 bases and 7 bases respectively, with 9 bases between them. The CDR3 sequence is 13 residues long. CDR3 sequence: CSARDRNVGELFF. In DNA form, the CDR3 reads TGCAGTGCTAGAGATAGGAACGTCGGGGAGCTGTTTTTT.

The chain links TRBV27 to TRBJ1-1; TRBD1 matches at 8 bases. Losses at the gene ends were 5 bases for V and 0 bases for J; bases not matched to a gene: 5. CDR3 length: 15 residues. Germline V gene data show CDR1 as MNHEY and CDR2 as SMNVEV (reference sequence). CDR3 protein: CASSRHRGMNTEAFF. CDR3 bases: TGTGCCAGCAGTCGTCACAGGGGGATGAACACTGAAGCTTTCTTT.

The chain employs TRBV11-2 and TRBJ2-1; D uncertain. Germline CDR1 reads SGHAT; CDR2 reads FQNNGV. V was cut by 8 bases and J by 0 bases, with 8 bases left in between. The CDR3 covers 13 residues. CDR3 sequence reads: CASLPSSYNEQFF. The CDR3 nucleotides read TGTGCCAGCCTCCCGAGCTCCTACAATGAGCAGTTCTTC.

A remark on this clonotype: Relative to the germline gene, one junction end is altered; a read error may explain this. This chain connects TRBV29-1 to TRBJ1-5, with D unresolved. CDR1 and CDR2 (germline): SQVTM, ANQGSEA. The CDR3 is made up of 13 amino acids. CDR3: CSVQDSSNQPQHF. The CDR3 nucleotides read TGCAGCGTTCAAGATAGTAGCAATCAGCCCCAGCATTTT. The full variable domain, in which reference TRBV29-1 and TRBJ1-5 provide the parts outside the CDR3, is SAVISQKPSRDICQRGTSLTIQCQVDSQVTMMFWYRQQPGQSLTLIATANQGSEATYESGFVIDKFPISRPNLTFSTLTVSNMSPEDSSIYLCSVQDSSNQPQHFGDGTRLSIL.

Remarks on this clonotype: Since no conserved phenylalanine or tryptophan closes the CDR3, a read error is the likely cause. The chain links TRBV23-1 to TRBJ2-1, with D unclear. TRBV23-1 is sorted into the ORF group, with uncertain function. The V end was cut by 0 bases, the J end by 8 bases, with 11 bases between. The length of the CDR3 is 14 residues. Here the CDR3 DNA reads TGCGCCAGCAGTCAATCGTCTAGTCTCGATGAGCAGTTCCTC. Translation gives CASSQSSSLDEQFL.